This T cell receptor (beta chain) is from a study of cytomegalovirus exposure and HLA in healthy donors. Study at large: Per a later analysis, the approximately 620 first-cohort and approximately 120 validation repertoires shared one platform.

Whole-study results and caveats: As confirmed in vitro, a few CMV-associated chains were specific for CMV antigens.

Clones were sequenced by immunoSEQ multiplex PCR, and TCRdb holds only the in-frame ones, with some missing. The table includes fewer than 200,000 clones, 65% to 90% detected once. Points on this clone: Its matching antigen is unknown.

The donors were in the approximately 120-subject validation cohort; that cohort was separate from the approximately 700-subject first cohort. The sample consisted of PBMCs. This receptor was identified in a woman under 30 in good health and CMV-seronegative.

The CDR3 DNA sequence: TGTGCCAGCAGCTTACCGACGAGACAGGGGGCATCCTACAATGAGCAGTTCTTC. Translation: CASSLPTRQGASYNEQFF. The chain combines TRBV7-9 with TRBJ2-1; 10 bases fit TRBD1. Germline CDR1 SEHNR, CDR2 FQNEAQ (reference sequence). The V segment lost 2 bases and the J segment 1 base; nucleotides outside the gene matches: 8. The CDR3 sequence is 18 residues long.